This T cell receptor beta chain emerged from a study of CD8 T cells in Susac syndrome. The RNA input was about 0.5 to 1 ug, and it was reverse transcribed with random hexamers. Amplification of TCR beta CDR3 across 54 Vbeta and 13 Jbeta was performed with immunoSEQ multiplex PCR. MiXCR was run by TCRdb on the immunoSEQ multiplex PCR reads, yielding one entry per CDR3 protein. The top ten hold about 0.14% of the sample, which has about 120,000 distinct CDR3 sequences, 80% to 95% seen once. V shed 1 base and J shed 5 bases, with 8 bases lying between them. Germline CDR1 KGHSH, CDR2 LQKENI. The CDR3 is made up of 13 amino acids.

The rearrangement links TRBV18 to TRBJ2-5, with D hard to call. Specimen: CD4+ T cells from PBMCs. The sequence derives from a human donor in good health. In DNA, the CDR3 is TGTGCCAGCTCACCACTAGGAACGGAGACCCAGTACTTC. It translates to CASSPLGTETQYF. Supplemented by reference TRBV18 and TRBJ2-5, the full variable domain reads NAGVMQNPRHLVRRRGQEARLRCSPMKGHSHVYWYRQLPEEGLKFMVYLQKENIIDESGMPKERFSAEFPKEGPSILRIQQVVRGDSAAYFCASSPLGTETQYFGPGTRLLVL.